The rows below give T cell receptor beta chains drawn from one sample of a study of T cells in Graves' hyperthyroidism and ophthalmopathy. TCRdb independently ran MiXCR on the multiplex PCR reads; one entry per CDR3 protein. The sample contains hundreds of thousands of distinct CDR3 sequences, just over 45% of which appear only once. Specimen: peripheral blood or thyroid tissue (not recorded which). The receptors come from a woman between 18 and 29 years old with Graves' hyperthyroidism. CDR3s include the opening cysteine and the closing phenylalanine or tryptophan.

TRBV29-1 CSVGQGQVSTPAHPQHF
TRBV5-1 CASSPEGLAGETQYF
TRBV20-1 CSAREAGGTEAFF
TRBV29-1 CSAQGDRVRELFF
TRBV29-1 CSVRTGDNSYEQYF
TRBV7-1 CASSSDRGNYGGVEKLFF
TRBV7-8 CASRDRGGGDEQYF
TRBV2 CASSPLDREIAEAFF
TRBV7-3 CASSSETVSYEQYF
TRBV25-1 CASSLVAGGVLNQPQHF
TRBV20-1 CSARDSRNSNQPQHF
TRBV7-9 CASSGQGPNQPQHF
TRBV11-2 CASSSLWRAGEEGETQYF
TRBV7-2 CASSLDAQGGSPLHF
TRBV15 CATSRVRGQNSPLHF
TRBV7-2 CASSPDGYYNSPLHF
TRBV14 CASSQGNNQETQYF
TRBV15 CATSSTGYYQPQHF
TRBV29-1 CSVGRSSNTEAFF
TRBV10-3 CATSDLHIDPGLKTGELFF
TRBV29-1 CSILTGVQETQYF
TRBV7-9 CASSTRGANYGYTF
TRBV13 CASSLGLAGGTEQYF
TRBV2 CASSEGPENQPQHF
TRBV29-1 CSVERSHGYTF
TRBV11-2 CASSLDPTGNQPQHF
TRBV7-9 CASSLGGVGGETQYF
TRBV10-3 CAISEASGRTQYF
TRBV19 CASSFDLAASYEQYF
TRBV25-1 CASSPHGRETQYF
TRBV6-1 CASSEAFTSNTEAFF
TRBV7-2 CASSLEGRGDSGNTIYF
TRBV7-2 CASTTRGLDTQYF
TRBV20-1 CSAKKPGTTNQPQHF
TRBV20-1 CSARDVGTGGYTF
TRBV20-1 CSARNRANEKLFF
TRBV6-5 CASSFATGTPNTEAFF
TRBV10-3 CASSYADSRFYGYTF
TRBV20-1 CSATKGTSVQETQYF
TRBV10-3 CAISESQTAQYGYTF
TRBV7-6 CASSSQLTGAGYEQYF